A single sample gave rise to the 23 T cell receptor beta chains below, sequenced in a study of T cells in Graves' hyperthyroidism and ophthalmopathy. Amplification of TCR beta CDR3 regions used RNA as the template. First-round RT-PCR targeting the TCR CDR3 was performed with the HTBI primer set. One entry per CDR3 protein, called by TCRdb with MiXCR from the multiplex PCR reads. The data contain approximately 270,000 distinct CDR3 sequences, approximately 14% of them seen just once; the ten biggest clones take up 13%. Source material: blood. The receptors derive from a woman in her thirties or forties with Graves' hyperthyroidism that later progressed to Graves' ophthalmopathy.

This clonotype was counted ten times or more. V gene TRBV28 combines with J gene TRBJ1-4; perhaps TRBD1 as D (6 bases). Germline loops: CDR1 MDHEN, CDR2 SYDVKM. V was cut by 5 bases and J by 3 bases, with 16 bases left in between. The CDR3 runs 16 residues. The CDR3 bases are TGTGCCAGCAGTCTAAGGATAGGGGGATCTAATGAAAAACTGTTTTTT. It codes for CASSLRIGGSNEKLFF. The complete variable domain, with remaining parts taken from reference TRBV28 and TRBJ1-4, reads DVKVTQSSRYLVKRTGEKVFLECVQDMDHENMFWYRQDPGLGLRLIYFSYDVKMKEKGDIPEGYSVSREKKERFSLILESASTNQTSMYLCASSLRIGGSNEKLFFGSGTQLSVL.

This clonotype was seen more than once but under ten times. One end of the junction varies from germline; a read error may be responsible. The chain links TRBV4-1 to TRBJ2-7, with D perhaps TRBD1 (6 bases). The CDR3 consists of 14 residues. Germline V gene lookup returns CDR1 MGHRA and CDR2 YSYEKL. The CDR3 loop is CASSQDGRNREPYF. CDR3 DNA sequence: TGCGCCAGCAGCCAAGATGGGCGAAACAGGGAGCCGTACTTC.

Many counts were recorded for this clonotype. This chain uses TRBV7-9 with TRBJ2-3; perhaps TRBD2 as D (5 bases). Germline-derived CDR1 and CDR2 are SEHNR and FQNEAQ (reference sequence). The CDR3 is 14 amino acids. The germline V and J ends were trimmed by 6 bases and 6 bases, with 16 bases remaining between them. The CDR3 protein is CASSRVSSADTQYF. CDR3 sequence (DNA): TGTGCCAGCAGTCGGGTCAGTAGCGCGGATACGCAGTATTTT.

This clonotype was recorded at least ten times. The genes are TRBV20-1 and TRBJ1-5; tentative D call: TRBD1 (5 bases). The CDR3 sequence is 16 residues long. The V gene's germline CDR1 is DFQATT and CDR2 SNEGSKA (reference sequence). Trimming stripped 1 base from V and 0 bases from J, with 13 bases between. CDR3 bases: TGCAGTGCTAGAGCCTCCGGGGGGTATAGCAATCAGCCCCAGCATTTT. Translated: CSARASGGYSNQPQHF.

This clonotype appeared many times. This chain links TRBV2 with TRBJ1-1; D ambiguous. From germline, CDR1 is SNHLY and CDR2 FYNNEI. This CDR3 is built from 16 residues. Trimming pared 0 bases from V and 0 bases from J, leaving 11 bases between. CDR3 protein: CASSEAGYSLNTEAFF. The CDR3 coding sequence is TGTGCCAGCAGTGAAGCTGGTTACAGTCTGAACACTGAAGCTTTCTTT. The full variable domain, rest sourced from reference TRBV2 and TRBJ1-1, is EPEVTQTPSHQVTQMGQEVILRCVPISNHLYFYWYRQILGQKVEFLVSFYNNEISEKSEIFDDQFSVERPDGSNFTLKIRSTKLEDSAMYFCASSEAGYSLNTEAFFGQGTRLTVV.

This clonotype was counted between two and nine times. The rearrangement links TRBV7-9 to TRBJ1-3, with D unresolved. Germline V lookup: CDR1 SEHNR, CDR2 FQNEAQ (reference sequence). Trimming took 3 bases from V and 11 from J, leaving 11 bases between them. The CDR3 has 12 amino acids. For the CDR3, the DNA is TGTGCCAGCAGCTTCGGCGTAGAAGCCATATATTTT. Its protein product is CASSFGVEAIYF.

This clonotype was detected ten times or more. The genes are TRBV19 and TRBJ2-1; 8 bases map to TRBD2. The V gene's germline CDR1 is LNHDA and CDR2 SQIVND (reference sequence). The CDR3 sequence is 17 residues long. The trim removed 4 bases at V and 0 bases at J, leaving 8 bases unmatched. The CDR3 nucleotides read TGTGCCAGTAGTAAATTTAGCGGGACGACCTCCTACAATGAGCAGTTCTTC. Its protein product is CASSKFSGTTSYNEQFF.

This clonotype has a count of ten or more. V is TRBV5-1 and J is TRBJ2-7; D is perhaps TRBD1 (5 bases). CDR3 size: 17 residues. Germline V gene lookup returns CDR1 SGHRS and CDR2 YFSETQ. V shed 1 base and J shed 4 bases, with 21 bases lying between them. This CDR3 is CASSLMVTGSSLYEQYF. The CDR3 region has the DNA TGCGCCAGCAGCTTGATGGTCACAGGATCATCCTTATACGAGCAGTACTTC.

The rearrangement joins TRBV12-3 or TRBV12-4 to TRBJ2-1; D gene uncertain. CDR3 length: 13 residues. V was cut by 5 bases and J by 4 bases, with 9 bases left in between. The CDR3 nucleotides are TGTGCCAGCAGTCGACTCGCTTACAATGAGCAGTTCTTC. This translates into CASSRLAYNEQFF.

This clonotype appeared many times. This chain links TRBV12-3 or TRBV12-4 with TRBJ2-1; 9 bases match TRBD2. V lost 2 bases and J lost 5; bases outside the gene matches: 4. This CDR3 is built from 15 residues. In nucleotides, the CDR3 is TGTGCCAGCAGTTTATGGGCTAGCGGGAACAATGAGCAGTTCTTC. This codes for CASSLWASGNNEQFF.

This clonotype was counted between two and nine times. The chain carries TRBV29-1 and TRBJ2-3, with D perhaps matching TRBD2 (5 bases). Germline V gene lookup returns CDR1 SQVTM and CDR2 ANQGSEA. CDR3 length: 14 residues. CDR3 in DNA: TGCGGCGCCGACGAGGGCCCTGGGACAGATACGCAGTATTTT. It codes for CGADEGPGTDTQYF.

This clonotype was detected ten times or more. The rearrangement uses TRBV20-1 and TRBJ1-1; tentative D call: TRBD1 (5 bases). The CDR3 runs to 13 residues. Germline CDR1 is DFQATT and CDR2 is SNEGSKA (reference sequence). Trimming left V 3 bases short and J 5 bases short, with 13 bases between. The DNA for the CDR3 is TGCAGTGCTAGGTTCACGAAGGGGACTGAAGCTTTCTTT. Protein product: CSARFTKGTEAFF.

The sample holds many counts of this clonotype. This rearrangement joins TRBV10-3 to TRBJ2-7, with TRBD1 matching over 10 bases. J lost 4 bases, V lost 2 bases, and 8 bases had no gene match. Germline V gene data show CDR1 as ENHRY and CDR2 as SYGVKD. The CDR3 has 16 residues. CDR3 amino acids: CAISEKGGTGEYEQYF. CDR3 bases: TGTGCCATCAGTGAGAAAGGGGGGACAGGGGAATACGAGCAGTACTTC.

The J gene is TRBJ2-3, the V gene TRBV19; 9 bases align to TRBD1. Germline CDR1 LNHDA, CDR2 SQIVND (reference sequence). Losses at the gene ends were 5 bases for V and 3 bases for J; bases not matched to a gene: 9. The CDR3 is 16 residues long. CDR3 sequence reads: CASSPYPGTGTDTQYF. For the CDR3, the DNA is TGTGCCAGTAGTCCCTACCCCGGGACAGGGACAGATACGCAGTATTTT.

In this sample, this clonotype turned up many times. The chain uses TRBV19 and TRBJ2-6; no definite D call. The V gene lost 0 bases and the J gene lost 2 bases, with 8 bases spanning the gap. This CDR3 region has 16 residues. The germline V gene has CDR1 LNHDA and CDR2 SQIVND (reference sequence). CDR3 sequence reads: CASSIDVVTGANVLTF. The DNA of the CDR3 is TGTGCCAGTAGTATAGATGTGGTGACTGGGGCCAACGTCCTGACTTTC.

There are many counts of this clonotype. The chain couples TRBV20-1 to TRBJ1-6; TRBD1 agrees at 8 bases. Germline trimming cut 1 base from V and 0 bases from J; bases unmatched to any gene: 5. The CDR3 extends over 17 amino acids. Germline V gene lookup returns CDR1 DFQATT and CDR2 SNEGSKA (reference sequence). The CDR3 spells CSARANRGSSYNSPLHF. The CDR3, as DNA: TGCAGTGCTAGAGCTAACAGGGGGAGCTCCTATAATTCACCCCTCCACTTT.

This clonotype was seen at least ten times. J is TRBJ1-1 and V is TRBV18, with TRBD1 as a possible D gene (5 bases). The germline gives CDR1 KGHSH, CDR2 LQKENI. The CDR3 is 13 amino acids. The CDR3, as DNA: TGTGCTGGGCAGGGCGGATGGGACACTGAAGCTTTCTTT. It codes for CAGQGGWDTEAFF.

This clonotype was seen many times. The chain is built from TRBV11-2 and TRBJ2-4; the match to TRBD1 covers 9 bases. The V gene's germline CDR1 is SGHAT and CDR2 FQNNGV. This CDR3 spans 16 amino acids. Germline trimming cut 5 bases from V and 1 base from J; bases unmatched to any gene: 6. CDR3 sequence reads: CASSPRQGVAKNIQYF. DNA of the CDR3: TGTGCCAGCAGCCCGAGACAGGGGGTGGCCAAAAACATTCAGTACTTC.

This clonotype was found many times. The chain's CDR3 is CASSLSGTHTDTQYF. DNA for the CDR3: TGTGCCAGCAGTCTCTCCGGGACACACACAGATACGCAGTATTTT. J is TRBJ2-3 and V is TRBV28; TRBD1 might be the D (6 bases). This CDR3 has 15 amino acids. V dropped 5 bases and J dropped 2 bases, with 14 bases sitting between them. Germline CDR1 reads MDHEN; CDR2 reads SYDVKM.

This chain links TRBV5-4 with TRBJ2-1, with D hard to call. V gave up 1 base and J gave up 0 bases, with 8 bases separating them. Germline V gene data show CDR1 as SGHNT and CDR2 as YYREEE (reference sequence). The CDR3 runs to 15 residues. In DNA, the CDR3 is TGTGCCAGCAGCTTGCTAGGGCCCTCCTACAATGAGCAGTTCTTC. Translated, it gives CASSLLGPSYNEQFF.

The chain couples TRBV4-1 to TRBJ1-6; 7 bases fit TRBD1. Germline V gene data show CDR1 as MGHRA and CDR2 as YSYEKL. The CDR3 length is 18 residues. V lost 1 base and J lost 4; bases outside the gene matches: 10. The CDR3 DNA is TGCGCCAGCAGCCAAGCCTACAGGGGAGGGGAATATAATTCACCCCTCCACTTT. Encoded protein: CASSQAYRGGEYNSPLHF.

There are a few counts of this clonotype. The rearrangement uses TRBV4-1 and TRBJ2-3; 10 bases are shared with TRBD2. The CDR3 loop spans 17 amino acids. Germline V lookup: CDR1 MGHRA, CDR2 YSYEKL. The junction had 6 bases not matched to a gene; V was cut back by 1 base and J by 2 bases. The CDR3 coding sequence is TGCGCCAGCAGCCAAGTGGGGCTAGCGGGAGACACAGATACGCAGTATTTT. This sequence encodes CASSQVGLAGDTDTQYF.

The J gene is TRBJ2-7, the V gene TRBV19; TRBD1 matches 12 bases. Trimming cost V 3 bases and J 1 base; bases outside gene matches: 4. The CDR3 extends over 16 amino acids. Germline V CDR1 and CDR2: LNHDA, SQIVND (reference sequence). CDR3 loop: CASSIPGQGASYEQYF. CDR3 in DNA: TGTGCCAGTAGTATTCCGGGACAGGGGGCTTCCTACGAGCAGTACTTC.